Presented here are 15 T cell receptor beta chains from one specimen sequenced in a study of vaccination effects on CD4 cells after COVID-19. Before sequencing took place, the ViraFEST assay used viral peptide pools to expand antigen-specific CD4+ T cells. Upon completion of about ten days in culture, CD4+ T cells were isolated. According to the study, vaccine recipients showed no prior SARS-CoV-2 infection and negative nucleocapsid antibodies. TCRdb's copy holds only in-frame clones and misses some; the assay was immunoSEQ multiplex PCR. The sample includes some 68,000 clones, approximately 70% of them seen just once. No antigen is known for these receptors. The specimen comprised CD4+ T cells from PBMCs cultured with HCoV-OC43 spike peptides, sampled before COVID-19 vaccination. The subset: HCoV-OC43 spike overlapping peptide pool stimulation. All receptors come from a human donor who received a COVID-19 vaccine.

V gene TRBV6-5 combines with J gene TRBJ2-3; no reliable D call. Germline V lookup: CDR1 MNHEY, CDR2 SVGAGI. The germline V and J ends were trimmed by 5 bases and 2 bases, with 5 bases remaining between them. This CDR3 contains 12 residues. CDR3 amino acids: CASSPPTDTQYF. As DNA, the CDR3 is TGTGCCAGCAGTCCCCCCACAGATACGCAGTATTTT.

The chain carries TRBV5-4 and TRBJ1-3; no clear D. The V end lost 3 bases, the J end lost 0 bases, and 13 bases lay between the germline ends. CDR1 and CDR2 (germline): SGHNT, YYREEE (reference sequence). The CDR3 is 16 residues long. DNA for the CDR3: TGTGCCAGCAGCTCCCCGGGATTTCACTCTGGAAACACCATATATTTT. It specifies CASSSPGFHSGNTIYF.

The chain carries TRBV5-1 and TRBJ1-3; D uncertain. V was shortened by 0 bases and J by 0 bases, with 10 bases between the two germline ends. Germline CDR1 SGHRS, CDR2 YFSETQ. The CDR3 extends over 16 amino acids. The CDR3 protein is CASSLAVGDSGNTIYF. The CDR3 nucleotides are TGCGCCAGCAGCTTGGCCGTCGGGGACTCTGGAAACACCATATATTTT.

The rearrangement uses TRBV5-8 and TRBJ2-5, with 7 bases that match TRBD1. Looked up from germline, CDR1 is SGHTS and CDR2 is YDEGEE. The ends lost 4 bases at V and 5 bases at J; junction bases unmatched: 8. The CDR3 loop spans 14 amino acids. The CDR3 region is CASSTRTGEETQYF. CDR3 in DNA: TGTGCCAGCAGCACTAGGACAGGCGAGGAGACCCAGTACTTC.

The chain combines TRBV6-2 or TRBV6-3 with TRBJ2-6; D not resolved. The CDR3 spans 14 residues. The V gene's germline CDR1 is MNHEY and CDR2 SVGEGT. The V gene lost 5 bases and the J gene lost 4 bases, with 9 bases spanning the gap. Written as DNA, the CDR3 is TGTGCCAGCAGTCCCCCCGGCGGGGCCAACGTCCTGACTTTC. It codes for CASSPPGGANVLTF.

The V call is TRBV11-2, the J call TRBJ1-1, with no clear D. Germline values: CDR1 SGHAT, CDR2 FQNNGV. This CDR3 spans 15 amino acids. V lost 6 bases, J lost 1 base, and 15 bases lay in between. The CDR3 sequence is CASRPLTHPNTEAFF. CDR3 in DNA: TGTGCCAGCAGGCCCTTAACCCACCCGAACACTGAAGCTTTCTTT. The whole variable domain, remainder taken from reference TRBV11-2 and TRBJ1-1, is EAGVAQSPRYKIIEKRQSVAFWCNPISGHATLYWYQQILGQGPKLLIQFQNNGVVDDSQLPKDRFSAERLKGVDSTLKIQPAKLEDSAVYLCASRPLTHPNTEAFFGQGTRLTVV.

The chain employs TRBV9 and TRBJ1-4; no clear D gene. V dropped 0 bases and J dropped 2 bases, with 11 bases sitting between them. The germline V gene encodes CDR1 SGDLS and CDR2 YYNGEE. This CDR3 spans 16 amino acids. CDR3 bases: TGTGCCAGCAGCGTAGGAGGAGGGATCACTAATGAAAAACTGTTTTTT. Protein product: CASSVGGGITNEKLFF.

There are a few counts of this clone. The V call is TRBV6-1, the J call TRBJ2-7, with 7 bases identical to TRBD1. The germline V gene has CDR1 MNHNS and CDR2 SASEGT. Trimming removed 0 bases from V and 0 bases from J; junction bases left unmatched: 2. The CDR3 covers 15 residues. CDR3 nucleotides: TGTGCCAGCAGTGAAGCGACAGGGAGCTCCTACGAGCAGTACGTC. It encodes CASSEATGSSYEQYV.

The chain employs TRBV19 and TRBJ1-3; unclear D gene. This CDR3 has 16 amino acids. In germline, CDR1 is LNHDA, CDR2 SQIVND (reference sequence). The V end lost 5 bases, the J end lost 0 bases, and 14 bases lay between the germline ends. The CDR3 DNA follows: TGTGCCAGTAGTTTCACGGCCACACGCTCTGGAAACACCATATATTTT. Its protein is CASSFTATRSGNTIYF.

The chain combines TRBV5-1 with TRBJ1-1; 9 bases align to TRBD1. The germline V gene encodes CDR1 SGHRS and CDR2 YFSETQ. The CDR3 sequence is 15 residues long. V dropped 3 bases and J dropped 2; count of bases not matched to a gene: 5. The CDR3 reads CASSSLGQGNTEAFF. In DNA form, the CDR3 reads TGCGCCAGCAGCTCCCTGGGACAGGGAAACACTGAAGCTTTCTTT.

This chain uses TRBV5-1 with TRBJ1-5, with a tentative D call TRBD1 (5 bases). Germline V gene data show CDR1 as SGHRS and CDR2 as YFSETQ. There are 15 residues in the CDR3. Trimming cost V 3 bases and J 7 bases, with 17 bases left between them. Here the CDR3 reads CASSSDGGWDQPQHF. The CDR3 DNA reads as TGCGCCAGCAGCTCCGACGGAGGATGGGACCAGCCCCAGCATTTT. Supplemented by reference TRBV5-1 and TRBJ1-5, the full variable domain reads KAGVTQTPRYLIKTRGQQVTLSCSPISGHRSVSWYQQTPGQGLQFLFEYFSETQRNKGNFPGRFSGRQFSNSRSEMNVSTLELGDSALYLCASSSDGGWDQPQHFGDGTRLSIL.

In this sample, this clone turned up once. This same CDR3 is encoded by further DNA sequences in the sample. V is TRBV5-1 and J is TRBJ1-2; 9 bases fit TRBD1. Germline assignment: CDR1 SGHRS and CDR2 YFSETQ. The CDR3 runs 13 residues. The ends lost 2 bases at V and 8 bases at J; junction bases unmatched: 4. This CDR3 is CASSLGTGSGYTF. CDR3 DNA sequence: TGCGCCAGCAGCTTAGGGACAGGGTCCGGCTACACCTTC.

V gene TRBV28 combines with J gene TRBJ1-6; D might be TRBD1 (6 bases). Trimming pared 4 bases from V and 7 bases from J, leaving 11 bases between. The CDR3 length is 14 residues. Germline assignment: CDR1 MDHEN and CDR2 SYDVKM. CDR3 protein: CASSSGTKNSPLHF. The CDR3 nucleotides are TGTGCCAGCAGTTCCGGGACAAAAAATTCACCCCTCCACTTT.

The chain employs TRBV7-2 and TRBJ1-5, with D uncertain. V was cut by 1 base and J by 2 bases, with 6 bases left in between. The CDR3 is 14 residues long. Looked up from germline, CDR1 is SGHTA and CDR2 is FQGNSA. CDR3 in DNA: TGTGCCAGCAGCTTAGAGTTTCGCAATCAGCCCCAGCATTTT. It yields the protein CASSLEFRNQPQHF.

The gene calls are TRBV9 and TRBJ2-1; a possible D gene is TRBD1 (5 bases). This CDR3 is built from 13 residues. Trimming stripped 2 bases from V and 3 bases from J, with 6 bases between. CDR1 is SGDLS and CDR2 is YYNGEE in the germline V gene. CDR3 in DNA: TGTGCCAGCAGCGTTACAGGCTACAATGAGCAGTTCTTC. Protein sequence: CASSVTGYNEQFF.